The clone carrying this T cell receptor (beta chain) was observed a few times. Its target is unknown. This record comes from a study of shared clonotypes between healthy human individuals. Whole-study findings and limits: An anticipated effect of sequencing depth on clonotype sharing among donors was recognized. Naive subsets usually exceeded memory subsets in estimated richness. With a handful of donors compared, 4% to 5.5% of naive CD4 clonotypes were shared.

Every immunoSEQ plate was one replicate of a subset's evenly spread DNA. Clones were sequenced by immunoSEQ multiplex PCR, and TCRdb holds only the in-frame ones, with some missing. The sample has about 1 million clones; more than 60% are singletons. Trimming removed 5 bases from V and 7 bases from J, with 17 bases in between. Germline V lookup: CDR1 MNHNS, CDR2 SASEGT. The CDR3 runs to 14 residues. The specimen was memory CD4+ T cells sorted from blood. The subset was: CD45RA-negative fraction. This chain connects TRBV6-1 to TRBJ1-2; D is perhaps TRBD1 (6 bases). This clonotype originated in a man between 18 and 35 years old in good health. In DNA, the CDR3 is TGTGCCAGCAGTTCCGACGGGGGCAGGGGTGGCTACACCTTC. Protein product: CASSSDGGRGGYTF.